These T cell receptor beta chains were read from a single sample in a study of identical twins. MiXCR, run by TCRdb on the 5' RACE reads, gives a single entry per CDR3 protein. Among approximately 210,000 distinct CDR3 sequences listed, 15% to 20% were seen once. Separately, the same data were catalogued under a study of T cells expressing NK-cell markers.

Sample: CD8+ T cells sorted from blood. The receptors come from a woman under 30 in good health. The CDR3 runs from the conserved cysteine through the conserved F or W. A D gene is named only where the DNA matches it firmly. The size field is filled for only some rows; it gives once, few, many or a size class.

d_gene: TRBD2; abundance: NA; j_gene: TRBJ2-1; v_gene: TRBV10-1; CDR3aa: CASSELAGGYYNEQFF; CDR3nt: TGCGCCAGCAGTGAGTTAGCGGGAGGGTACTACAATGAGCAGTTCTTC
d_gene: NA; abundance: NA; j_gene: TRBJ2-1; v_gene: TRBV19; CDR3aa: CASSIGASEQFF; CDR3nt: TGTGCCAGTAGTATAGGGGCCTCGGAGCAGTTCTTC
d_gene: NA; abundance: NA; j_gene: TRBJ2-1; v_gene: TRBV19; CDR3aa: CASSPGTGWNEQFF; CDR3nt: TGTGCCAGTAGTCCCGGGACTGGGTGGAATGAGCAGTTCTTC
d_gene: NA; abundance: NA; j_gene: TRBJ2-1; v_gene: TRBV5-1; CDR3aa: CASSLDAAGIYNEQFF; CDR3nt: TGCGCCAGCAGCTTGGATGCTGCAGGGATCTACAATGAGCAGTTCTTC
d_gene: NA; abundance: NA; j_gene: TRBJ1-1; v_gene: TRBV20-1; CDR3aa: CSPKQGAEAFF; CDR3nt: TGCAGCCCAAAACAGGGAGCTGAAGCTTTCTTT
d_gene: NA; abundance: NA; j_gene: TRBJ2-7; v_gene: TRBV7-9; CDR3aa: CASTTGGAEEQYF; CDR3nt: TGTGCCAGCACCACGGGCGGGGCGGAAGAGCAGTACTTC
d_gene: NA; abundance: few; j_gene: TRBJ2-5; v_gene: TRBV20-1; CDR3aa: CSARGTQRLGTQYF; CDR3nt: TGCAGTGCTAGAGGGACCCAACGGCTTGGGACCCAGTACTTC
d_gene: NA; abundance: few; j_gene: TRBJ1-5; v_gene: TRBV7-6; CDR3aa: CASSLTGRQPQHF; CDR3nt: TGTGCCAGCAGCTTAACCGGGCGACAGCCCCAGCATTTT
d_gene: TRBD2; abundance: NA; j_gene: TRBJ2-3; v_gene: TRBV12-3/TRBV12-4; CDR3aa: CASSPIAGGSVDTQYF; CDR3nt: TGTGCCAGCAGTCCGATAGCGGGGGGGTCGGTAGATACGCAGTATTTT
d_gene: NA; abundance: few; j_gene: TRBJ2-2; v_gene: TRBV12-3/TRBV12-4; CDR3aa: CASRSLREELFF; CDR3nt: TGTGCCAGCAGAAGCCTTCGGGAGGAGCTGTTTTTT
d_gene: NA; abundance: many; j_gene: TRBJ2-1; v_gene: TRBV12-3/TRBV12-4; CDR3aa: CASSLFGQDNEQFF; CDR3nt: TGTGCCAGCAGTTTATTTGGGCAGGACAATGAGCAGTTCTTC
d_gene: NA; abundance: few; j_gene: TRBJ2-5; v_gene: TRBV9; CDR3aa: CASSVEAASETQYF; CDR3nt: TGTGCCAGCAGCGTAGAAGCGGCCAGCGAGACCCAGTACTTC
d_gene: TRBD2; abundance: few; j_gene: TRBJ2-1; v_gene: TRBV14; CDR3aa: CASSPTSGRSRDNNEQFF; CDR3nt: TGTGCCAGCAGCCCGACTAGCGGGAGGTCCCGAGACAACAATGAGCAGTTCTTC
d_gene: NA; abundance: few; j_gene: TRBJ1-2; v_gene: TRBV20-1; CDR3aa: CSADEAQGYTF; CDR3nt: TGCAGCGCCGACGAAGCTCAAGGCTACACCTTC
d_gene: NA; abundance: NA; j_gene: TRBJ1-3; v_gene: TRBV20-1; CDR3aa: CSARDASDDSGNTIYF; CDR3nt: TGCAGTGCTAGAGATGCCTCGGATGACTCTGGAAACACCATATATTTT
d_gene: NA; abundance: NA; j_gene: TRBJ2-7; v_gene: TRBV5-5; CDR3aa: CASSSSYEQHF; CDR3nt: TGTGCCAGCAGCTCCTCCTACGAGCAGCACTTC
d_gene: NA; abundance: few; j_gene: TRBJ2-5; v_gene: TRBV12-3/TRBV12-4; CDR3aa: CASSPEISGNQETQYF; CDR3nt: TGTGCCAGCAGTCCAGAGATTAGCGGAAATCAAGAGACCCAGTACTTC
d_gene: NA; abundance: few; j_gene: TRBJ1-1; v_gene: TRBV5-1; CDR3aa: CASSLWGLSDTEAFF; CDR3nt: TGCGCCAGCAGCTTATGGGGGCTCTCTGACACTGAAGCTTTCTTT
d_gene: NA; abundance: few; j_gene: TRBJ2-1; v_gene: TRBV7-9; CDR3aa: CASTSSVQEQFF; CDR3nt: TGTGCCAGCACATCTAGCGTCCAGGAGCAGTTCTTC